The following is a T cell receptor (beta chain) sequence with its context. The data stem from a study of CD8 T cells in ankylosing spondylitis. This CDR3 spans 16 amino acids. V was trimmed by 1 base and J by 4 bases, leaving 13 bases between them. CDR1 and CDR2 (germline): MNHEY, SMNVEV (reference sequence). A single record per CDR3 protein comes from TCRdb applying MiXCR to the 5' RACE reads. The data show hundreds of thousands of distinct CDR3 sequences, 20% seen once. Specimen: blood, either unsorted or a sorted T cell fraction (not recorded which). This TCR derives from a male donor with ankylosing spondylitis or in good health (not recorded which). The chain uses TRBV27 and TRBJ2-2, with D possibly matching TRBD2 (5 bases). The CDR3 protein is CASSLLWGVGTGELFF. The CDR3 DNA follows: TGTGCCAGCAGTTTATTGTGGGGAGTGGGCACCGGGGAGCTGTTTTTT.